This is a list of T cell receptor beta chains from one sample in a study of breast tumors, draining lymph nodes, adjacent tissues. TCRdb analysed the multiplex PCR reads with MiXCR anew, one entry per CDR3 protein. Of 120,000 or so distinct CDR3 sequences detected, just under 20% appear once; the ten largest clones hold over 3%. Sequences were obtained from axillary lymph node tissue. The receptor source for this set is a female donor with breast cancer. Some clones in this sample may be carry-over from other donors' samples. Each CDR3 is given with its conserved first and last residue. The D gene is left open where the match is weak. Size values are once, few and many counts, or a class for expanded clones, and some rows have none.

v_gene	d_gene	len	j_gene	abundance	CDR3nt	CDR3aa
TRBV7-7	TRBD2	14	TRBJ2-1	many	TGTGCTAGCAGCTTGGGGGGGGGATCCAATGAGCAGTTCTTC	CASSLGGGSNEQFF
TRBV7-2	NA	18	TRBJ1-5	NA	TGTGCCAGCAGCTTAACCGCCCCTTCCCACAGGGGCAATCAGCCCCAGCATTTT	CASSLTAPSHRGNQPQHF
TRBV2	NA	13	TRBJ2-2	few	TGTGCCAGCAAGGGGTGGAACACCGGGGAGCTGTTTTTT	CASKGWNTGELFF
TRBV3-1	TRBD1	16	TRBJ2-5	many	TGTGCCAGCAGCCCCCCTTTGGGACAGGGGTTGGAGACCCAGTACTTC	CASSPPLGQGLETQYF
TRBV6-1	TRBD2	13	TRBJ2-7	many	TGTGCCAGCAGGTCTAGCGGCAACTACGAGCAGTACTTC	CASRSSGNYEQYF
TRBV14	TRBD2	16	TRBJ2-5	many	TGTGCCAGCAGCCAAGATCCCGGGAGGGCCGGAGGGACCCAGTACTTC	CASSQDPGRAGGTQYF
TRBV25-1	NA	18	TRBJ1-4	many	TGTGCCAGCAGTGAATCCCACGGATATACGACAACTAATGAAAAACTGTTTTTT	CASSESHGYTTTNEKLFF
TRBV6-5	NA	15	TRBJ2-1	many	TGTGCCAGCAGTTACGGCGGAAACGCTTACAATGAGCAGTTCTTC	CASSYGGNAYNEQFF
TRBV3-1	TRBD2	14	TRBJ2-7	many	TGTGCCAGCAGCCGGAGCGGGGGAAGATACGAGCAGTACTTC	CASSRSGGRYEQYF
TRBV20-1	TRBD1	14	TRBJ1-2	many	TGCAGTGCTCCAGCACAGGGGAGAGGCTATGGCTACACCTTC	CSAPAQGRGYGYTF
TRBV7-2	TRBD2	15	TRBJ2-3	many	TGTGCCAGCAGCTTAAATAGCGGGGGGTGGGATACGCAGTATTTT	CASSLNSGGWDTQYF
TRBV9	TRBD2	15	TRBJ2-1	many	TGTGCCAGCAGCGGGACTAGCGGCCCTCTCAATGAGCAGTTCTTC	CASSGTSGPLNEQFF
TRBV2	NA	14	TRBJ2-1	many	TGTGCCAGCAGTGAAATCGGCTATGGGGATGAGCAGTTCTTC	CASSEIGYGDEQFF